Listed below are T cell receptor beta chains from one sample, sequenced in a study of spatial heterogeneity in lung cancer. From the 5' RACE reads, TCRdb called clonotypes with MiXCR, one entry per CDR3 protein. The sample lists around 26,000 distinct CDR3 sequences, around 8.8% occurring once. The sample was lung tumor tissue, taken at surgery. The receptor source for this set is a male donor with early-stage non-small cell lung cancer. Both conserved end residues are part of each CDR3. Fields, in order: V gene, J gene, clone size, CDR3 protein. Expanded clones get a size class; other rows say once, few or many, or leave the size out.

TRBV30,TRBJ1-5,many,CAWSSGGRQPQHF
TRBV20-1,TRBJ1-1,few,CSASTPSLNRGRTEAFF
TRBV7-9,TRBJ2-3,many,CASTRRGASTDTQYF
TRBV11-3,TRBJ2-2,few,CASSLGLAGAGELFF
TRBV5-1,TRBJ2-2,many,CASSLTGINTGELFF
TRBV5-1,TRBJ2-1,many,CASRAQTASSVDEQFF
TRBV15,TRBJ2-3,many,CATKGLGEPTDTQYF
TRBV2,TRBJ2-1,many,CASSVGRGSYNEQFF
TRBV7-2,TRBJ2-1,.,CASSLNSLAGVYNEQFF
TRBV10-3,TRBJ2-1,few,CAISESSSYVQYNEQFF
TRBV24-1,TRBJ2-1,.,CATSSRGLAGPVNEQFF
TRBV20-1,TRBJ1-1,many,CSARGYRDKVAVGTEAFF
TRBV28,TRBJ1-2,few,CASLDRVDYGYTF
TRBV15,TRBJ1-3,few,CATSRDRGPGNTIYF
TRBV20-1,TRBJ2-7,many,CSASNPSGTYEQYF
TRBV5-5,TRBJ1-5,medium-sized,CASSLWGESNQPQHF
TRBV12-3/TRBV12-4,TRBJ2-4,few,CASTLGGAGNIQYF
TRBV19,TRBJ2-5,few,CASSVSGLWQETQYF
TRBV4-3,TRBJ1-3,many,CASSQEAAATGNTIYF
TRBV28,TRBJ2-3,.,CASSFLAGLGTDTQYF
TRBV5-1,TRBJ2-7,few,CASRIGTQGGEQYF
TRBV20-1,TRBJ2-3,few,CSAPQPGQRTDTQYF
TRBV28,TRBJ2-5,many,CASSFLSPGRTQYF
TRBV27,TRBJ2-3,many,CASSPKTGSTDTQYF
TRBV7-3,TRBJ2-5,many,CASSSLRYF
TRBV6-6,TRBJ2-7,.,CASNEGDRKYEQYF
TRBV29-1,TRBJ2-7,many,CSVRREFEQYF